A single sample is the source of the 24 T cell receptor beta chains below, sequenced in a study of CD8 T cells in ankylosing spondylitis. TCRdb itself ran the 5' RACE reads through MiXCR, one entry per CDR3 protein. Of 110,000 to 150,000 distinct CDR3 sequences in the sample, roughly 8% are singletons; the top ten hold more than 7%. Sequenced: synovial fluid, either unsorted or a sorted T cell fraction (not recorded which). All receptors come from a male donor with ankylosing spondylitis.

This clonotype has only a few counts. The J gene is TRBJ2-7, the V gene TRBV20-1; D is unclear. V was clipped by 4 bases and J by 4 bases, with 11 bases between them. CDR1 DFQATT and CDR2 SNEGSKA come from the germline V gene (reference sequence). The CDR3 extends over 12 amino acids. The CDR3 nucleotides are TGCAGTGCTACTCGGACCGGGTACGAGCAGTACTTC. Translated, it gives CSATRTGYEQYF.

The chain employs TRBV12-3 or TRBV12-4 and TRBJ1-5; a possible D gene is TRBD1 (6 bases). This CDR3 has 15 residues. V lost 6 bases to trimming and J lost 0 bases, with 12 bases between them. The CDR3 here is CASRTGQNSNQPQHF. Written as DNA, the CDR3 is TGTGCCAGCAGGACCGGACAGAATAGCAATCAGCCCCAGCATTTT.

This clonotype has at least ten counts. The chain carries TRBV5-6 and TRBJ2-1; TRBD1 matches at 8 bases. CDR3 length: 15 residues. J was trimmed by 3 bases and V by 0 bases; bases with no gene match: 2. CDR1 is SGHDT and CDR2 is YYEEEE in the germline V gene. The CDR3 is CASSLAGQVYNEQFF. The CDR3 DNA is TGTGCCAGCAGCTTGGCGGGACAGGTCTACAATGAGCAGTTCTTC.

The sample holds many counts of this clonotype. The V gene is TRBV27, the J gene TRBJ2-1; 10 bases are shared with TRBD2. Germline V gene data show CDR1 as MNHEY and CDR2 as SMNVEV (reference sequence). The junction had 18 bases not matched to a gene; V was cut back by 5 bases and J by 5 bases. This CDR3 contains 19 residues. In nucleotides, the CDR3 is TGTGCCAGCAGTCCTTCGGGTAGCGGGAGGCCCACTGCTCACAATGAGCAGTTCTTC. It codes for CASSPSGSGRPTAHNEQFF.

Ten or more counts support this clonotype. V is TRBV7-2 and J is TRBJ2-7, with D possibly being TRBD1 (6 bases). The CDR3 covers 14 residues. V lost 3 bases and J lost 2, with 11 bases in between. Germline V gene sequence: CDR1 SGHTA, CDR2 FQGNSA. The CDR3 reads CASSFATGTYEQYF. In DNA, the CDR3 is TGTGCCAGCAGCTTTGCGACAGGTACCTACGAGCAGTACTTC.

The gene calls are TRBV20-1 and TRBJ2-7; maybe TRBD2 (6 bases). V gave up 0 bases and J gave up 5 bases, with 17 bases separating them. Looked up from germline, CDR1 is DFQATT and CDR2 is SNEGSKA (reference sequence). This CDR3 comprises 15 residues. Here the CDR3 reads CSARDGGRRGDEQYF. In DNA form, the CDR3 reads TGCAGTGCTAGAGATGGTGGGAGGCGCGGGGACGAGCAGTACTTC.

This clonotype has more than one count but fewer than ten. The rearrangement uses TRBV5-6 and TRBJ2-5, with D unresolved. This CDR3 contains 13 residues. Germline CDR1 and CDR2: SGHDT and YYEEEE. V was trimmed by 2 bases and J by 5 bases, leaving 10 bases between them. The CDR3, as DNA: TGTGCCAGCAGCTTTGGATCTTGGGAGACCCAGTACTTC. This encodes CASSFGSWETQYF. Variable domain in full (rest from reference TRBV5-6 and TRBJ2-5): DAGVTQSPTHLIKTRGQQVTLRCSPKSGHDTVSWYQQALGQGPQFIFQYYEEEERQRGNFPDRFSGHQFPNYSSELNVNALLLGDSALYLCASSFGSWETQYFGPGTRLLVL.

Many counts were recorded for this clonotype. This chain links TRBV5-1 with TRBJ2-1; TRBD2 matches 8 bases. The CDR3 runs 14 residues. J lost 9 bases, V lost 1 base, and 6 bases had no gene match. Germline-derived CDR1 and CDR2 are SGHRS and YFSETQ. CDR3 sequence reads: CASSLPGGSREQFF. In DNA, the CDR3 is TGCGCCAGCAGCTTGCCGGGAGGGTCTCGTGAGCAGTTCTTC.

In this sample, this clonotype turned up many times. The V call is TRBV6-5, the J call TRBJ1-3; D is unclear. Germline V gene data show CDR1 as MNHEY and CDR2 as SVGAGI. V dropped 0 bases and J dropped 0 bases, with 9 bases sitting between them. The CDR3 sequence is 16 residues long. CDR3 in amino acids: CASSYSREYSGNTIYF. The CDR3 nucleotides read TGTGCCAGCAGTTACTCTAGGGAATACTCTGGAAACACCATATATTTT.

This clonotype was seen repeatedly, ten times or more. V is TRBV7-8 and J is TRBJ2-3, with TRBD1 identical over 7 bases. V was clipped by 6 bases and J by 0 bases; unmatched bases: 9. CDR3 length: 16 residues. CDR1 SGHVS and CDR2 FQNEAQ come from the germline V gene. In nucleotides, the CDR3 is TGTGCCAGCAGTTTACTCCGGGACAGTAGCACAGATACGCAGTATTTT. Its translation is CASSLLRDSSTDTQYF.

The rearrangement joins TRBV7-3 to TRBJ2-1; 9 nucleotides line up with TRBD2. The CDR3 has 15 residues. CDR1 is SGHTA, CDR2 FQGTGA, per germline. V trimming: 5 bases; J trimming: 4 bases; junction bases outside the gene matches: 6. CDR3 sequence reads: CASSKIAGVYNEQFF. The CDR3, as DNA: TGTGCCAGCAGCAAGATAGCGGGGGTGTACAATGAGCAGTTCTTC.

This clonotype was seen ten or more times. The chain links TRBV12-3 or TRBV12-4 to TRBJ2-7; tentatively, D is TRBD1 (6 bases). This CDR3 comprises 15 residues. The V end lost 3 bases, the J end lost 1 base, and 13 bases lay between the germline ends. Here the CDR3 reads CASSLRGITSYEQYF. The CDR3 DNA follows: TGTGCCAGCAGTTTGAGGGGGATCACTTCCTACGAGCAGTACTTC.

This clonotype has more than one count but fewer than ten. The gene calls are TRBV5-1 and TRBJ2-3, with D perhaps matching TRBD1 (5 bases). V was clipped by 0 bases and J by 2 bases, with 13 bases between them. The CDR3 totals 16 residues. Germline CDR1 reads SGHRS; CDR2 reads YFSETQ. CDR3: CASSLADSRDTDTQYF. CDR3 coding DNA: TGCGCCAGCAGCTTGGCCGATTCCAGGGACACAGATACGCAGTATTTT.

The sample holds a few counts of this clonotype. Here the CDR3 DNA reads TGTGCCTGCTCGAGCTACGTCTCCTACAATGAGCAGTTCTTC. Amino acid sequence: CACSSYVSYNEQFF. This chain uses TRBV2 with TRBJ2-1; D not certain. Germline CDR1 and CDR2: SNHLY and FYNNEI. V lost 11 bases, J lost 0 bases, and 14 bases lay in between. CDR3 size: 14 residues.

This clonotype was counted many times. The V and J genes are TRBV12-3 or TRBV12-4 and TRBJ2-7; no clear D gene. V dropped 2 bases and J dropped 1 base, with 6 bases sitting between them. CDR3 size: 13 residues. The CDR3 DNA follows: TGTGCCAGCAGTTTACACGTATCCTACGAGCAGTACTTC. The encoded protein is CASSLHVSYEQYF.

This clonotype has a handful of counts. The rearrangement joins TRBV2 to TRBJ1-1; 7 bases match TRBD1. J lost 5 bases, V lost 7 bases, and 7 bases had no gene match. From germline, CDR1 is SNHLY and CDR2 FYNNEI. This CDR3 contains 13 residues. CDR3 sequence (DNA): TGTGCCAGCAAGGGGGCGATCGATACTGAAGCTTTCTTT. Amino acids: CASKGAIDTEAFF.

This clonotype appeared a few times. The chain carries TRBV5-6 and TRBJ1-2; 8 bases align to TRBD1. The CDR3 is made up of 14 amino acids. V dropped 1 base and J dropped 5; count of bases not matched to a gene: 4. CDR1 is SGHDT and CDR2 is YYEEEE in the germline V gene. DNA of the CDR3: TGTGCCAGCAGCTTGCCCGGACAGGGATATGGCTACACCTTC. This codes for CASSLPGQGYGYTF.

In this sample, this clonotype turned up many times. V is TRBV4-3 and J is TRBJ2-1; the D call may be TRBD1 or TRBD2 (5 bases each). This CDR3 contains 14 residues. V was shortened by 0 bases and J by 15 bases, with 18 bases between the two germline ends. Germline V gene sequence: CDR1 LGHNA, CDR2 YSLEER. CDR3 nucleotide sequence: TGCGCCAGCAGCCAAGATACTTCGGGGCGATGGCGGTTCTTC. Its protein product is CASSQDTSGRWRFF.

This clonotype was detected many times. This chain joins TRBV20-1 and TRBJ2-5; D gene uncertain. The CDR3 contains 12 residues. V was trimmed by 1 base and J by 5 bases, leaving 8 bases between them. Germline V gene data show CDR1 as DFQATT and CDR2 as SNEGSKA (reference sequence). CDR3 nucleotide sequence: TGCAGTGCTAGAGTAGGCCGCGAGACCCAGTACTTC. Amino acid sequence: CSARVGRETQYF.

Many counts were recorded for this clonotype. The chain joins TRBV7-2 to TRBJ1-5; D ambiguous. CDR3 length: 15 amino acids. Germline V gene sequence: CDR1 SGHTA, CDR2 FQGNSA. Trimming cost V 1 base and J 7 bases, with 14 bases left between them. This CDR3 reads CASSLVGQVRQPQHF. The CDR3 nucleotides read TGTGCCAGCAGCTTAGTAGGGCAGGTGAGACAGCCCCAGCATTTT.

In this sample, this clonotype turned up a few times. The genes are TRBV10-2 and TRBJ2-2; no reliable D call. Trimming cost V 4 bases and J 6 bases, with 9 bases left between them. The germline V gene has CDR1 WSHSY and CDR2 SAAADI. The CDR3 is made up of 13 amino acids. The CDR3 loop is CASSGIGAGELFF. The DNA of the CDR3 is TGCGCCAGCAGTGGTATAGGCGCCGGGGAGCTGTTTTTT.

The table lists this clonotype with a few counts. The V call is TRBV5-1, the J call TRBJ2-2; D might be TRBD1 (5 bases). CDR1 and CDR2 (germline): SGHRS, YFSETQ. Trimming removed 3 bases at V and 4 bases at J, with 13 bases between. The length of the CDR3 is 15 residues. The CDR3 is CASSSNQGGTGELFF. The CDR3 bases are TGCGCCAGCAGCTCTAACCAGGGTGGCACCGGGGAGCTGTTTTTT.

This clonotype was seen ten or more times. V and J are TRBV27 and TRBJ2-1; D remains unclear. V was shortened by 5 bases and J by 0 bases, with 14 bases between the two germline ends. CDR1 is MNHEY and CDR2 is SMNVEV in the germline V gene (reference sequence). The CDR3 sequence is 16 residues long. The CDR3: CASSLPDFRSYNEQFF. CDR3 nucleotide sequence: TGTGCCAGCAGTCTTCCCGACTTTCGCTCCTACAATGAGCAGTTCTTC.

This clonotype was found many times. The rearrangement uses TRBV20-1 and TRBJ2-3, with 10 bases aligning to TRBD1. Unmatched junction bases numbered 11, after V lost 1 base and J lost 7 bases. Per the germline V gene, CDR1 is DFQATT and CDR2 is SNEGSKA (reference sequence). CDR3 size: 16 residues. The DNA of the CDR3 is TGCAGTGCTAGAGCCCCAAGGGACAGGGGCTATAATACGCAGTATTTT. This sequence encodes CSARAPRDRGYNTQYF.